These 22 T cell receptor beta chains were all obtained from the same sample, sequenced in a study of neoadjuvant nivolumab and ipilimumab in lung cancer. Clones were read by immunoSEQ multiplex PCR, and TCRdb kept only the in-frame ones, dropping some. Here the sample spans around 17,000 clones, less than 85% being singletons. Sequenced material: tumor tissue, taken after neoadjuvant nivolumab, alone or with ipilimumab, at or shortly before surgery. These receptors were obtained from an adult with non-small cell lung cancer.

This chain uses TRBV21-1 with TRBJ2-5. TRBV21-1 is flagged as a pseudogene. This CDR3 comprises 13 residues. CDR3 DNA: TGTGCCAGCAGCACGGCCTTGGAAGAGACCCAGTACTTC. Protein product: CASSTALEETQYF.

The gene calls are TRBV7-9 and TRBJ1-6; D unresolved. This CDR3 spans 18 amino acids. V was pared by 2 bases and J by 0 bases, with 14 bases between. CDR1 SEHNR and CDR2 FQNEAQ come from the germline V gene (reference sequence). The CDR3 nucleotides are TGTGCCAGCAGCTTATTTTTGGAGGGCGGCTCCTATAATTCACCCCTCCACTTT. This sequence encodes CASSLFLEGGSYNSPLHF.

V usage is TRBV9 and J usage is TRBJ1-2; 10 positions agree with TRBD1. V dropped 4 bases and J dropped 2; count of bases not matched to a gene: 5. The germline V gene encodes CDR1 SGDLS and CDR2 YYNGEE. The CDR3 totals 15 residues. The CDR3 nucleotides are TGTGCCAGCAGCTCGGGGGGACAGGGGAACTATGGCTACACCTTC. Residues: CASSSGGQGNYGYTF.

The V gene is TRBV7-9, the J gene TRBJ2-1, with D possibly called TRBD1 or TRBD2 (5 bases each). Germline V gene data show CDR1 as SEHNR and CDR2 as FQNEAQ (reference sequence). The CDR3 loop spans 13 amino acids. V lost 1 base to trimming and J lost 13 bases, with 14 bases between them. The CDR3 loop is CASSLGGGPIQFF. For the CDR3, the DNA is TGTGCCAGCAGCTTAGGGGGCGGGCCCATCCAGTTCTTC.

The V call is TRBV6-1, the J call TRBJ2-7; D is undetermined. Trimming took off 2 bases at V and 1 base at J, with 15 bases between the two ends. From germline, CDR1 is MNHNS and CDR2 SASEGT. The CDR3 contains 16 residues. The chain's CDR3 is CASSEWADRRSYEQYF. The CDR3 bases are TGTGCCAGCAGTGAATGGGCGGATAGGCGGTCCTACGAGCAGTACTTC.

By frequency in the sample, this clone is medium-sized. The CDR3 is CACPINLGRVRNTEAFF. For the CDR3, the DNA is TGTGCCTGCCCCATTAATCTGGGGCGGGTGAGGAACACTGAAGCTTTCTTT. The V gene is TRBV30, the J gene TRBJ1-1; TRBD1 is a possible D gene (5 bases). The CDR3 loop spans 17 amino acids. The V end lost 6 bases, the J end lost 1 base, and 24 bases lay between the germline ends. Germline assignment: CDR1 GTSNPN and CDR2 SVGIG (reference sequence).

This clone was seen a handful of times. The chain carries TRBV30 and TRBJ1-2; tentatively, D is TRBD1 (6 bases). Trimming left V 5 bases short and J 3 bases short, with 16 bases between. Germline assignment: CDR1 GTSNPN and CDR2 SVGIG (reference sequence). The CDR3 consists of 14 residues. In DNA form, the CDR3 reads TGTGCCTGGGAGAATCGAGGGGGGTACTATGGCTACACCTTC. Its protein is CAWENRGGYYGYTF.

This chain joins TRBV7-3 and TRBJ2-3; D perhaps matches TRBD2 (6 bases). The CDR3 is 12 residues long. The V gene lost 5 bases and the J gene lost 6 bases, with 9 bases spanning the gap. Germline CDR1 reads SGHTA; CDR2 reads FQGTGA. In nucleotides, the CDR3 is TGTGCCAGCAGCGCCGGGAGCGATACGCAGTATTTT. It encodes CASSAGSDTQYF.

This clone was seen only a few times. Here the CDR3 reads CASSPPIGTYEQYF. CDR3 coding DNA: TGTGCCAGCTCACCACCGATCGGGACCTACGAGCAGTACTTC. The V call is TRBV18, the J call TRBJ2-7; D may be TRBD2 (5 bases). V was cut by 0 bases and J by 2 bases, with 8 bases left in between. The germline V gene has CDR1 KGHSH and CDR2 LQKENI. The CDR3 extends over 14 amino acids.

The rearrangement joins TRBV6-1 to TRBJ1-5; no firm D call. The V end was cut by 8 bases, the J end by 3 bases, with 11 bases between. Looked up from germline, CDR1 is MNHNS and CDR2 is SASEGT. The CDR3 length is 13 residues. This CDR3 is CASRRDSNQPQHF. Here the CDR3 DNA reads TGTGCCAGCCGGAGAGATTCCAATCAGCCCCAGCATTTT.

The chain couples TRBV5-6 to TRBJ1-1, with 9 bases lining up with TRBD1. The junction had 9 bases not matched to a gene; V was cut back by 4 bases and J by 5 bases. Germline assignment: CDR1 SGHDT and CDR2 YYEEEE. The CDR3 sequence is 15 residues long. The CDR3 sequence is CASSLMPTGGTEAFF. The CDR3 nucleotides read TGTGCCAGCAGCCTAATGCCGACAGGGGGAACTGAAGCTTTCTTT. Looking up the rest from reference TRBV5-6 and TRBJ1-1 gives the full variable domain: DAGVTQSPTHLIKTRGQQVTLRCSPKSGHDTVSWYQQALGQGPQFIFQYYEEEERQRGNFPDRFSGHQFPNYSSELNVNALLLGDSALYLCASSLMPTGGTEAFFGQGTRLTVV.

The rearrangement uses TRBV5-1 and TRBJ2-7, with D uncertain. The V end was cut by 5 bases, the J end by 1 base, with 13 bases between. There are 14 residues in the CDR3. Germline assignment: CDR1 SGHRS and CDR2 YFSETQ. The CDR3 bases are TGCGCCAGCAGTAGGAACAGAGTATCCTACGAGCAGTACTTC. It translates to CASSRNRVSYEQYF.

This clone was recorded once. The rearrangement uses TRBV14 and TRBJ2-5; 7 nucleotides align to TRBD1. The V gene's germline CDR1 is SGHDN and CDR2 FVKESK. The CDR3 totals 16 residues. V lost 5 bases and J lost 5; bases outside the gene matches: 14. In nucleotides, the CDR3 is TGTGCCAGCAGCACTTACATACAGGGGCTGGGGGAGACCCAGTACTTC. It encodes CASSTYIQGLGETQYF. The complete variable domain, with remaining parts taken from reference TRBV14 and TRBJ2-5, reads EAGVTQFPSHSVIEKGQTVTLRCDPISGHDNLYWYRRVMGKEIKFLLHFVKESKQDESGMPNNRFLAERTGGTYSTLKVQPAELEDSGVYFCASSTYIQGLGETQYFGPGTRLLVL.

This chain joins TRBV6-5 and TRBJ1-1; no definite D call. Germline CDR1 MNHEY, CDR2 SVGAGI. CDR3 length equals 16 residues. The V end was cut by 2 bases, the J end by 1 base, with 14 bases between. This CDR3 reads CASSYGGTGGNTEAFF. Here the CDR3 DNA reads TGTGCCAGCAGTTACGGAGGAACCGGTGGGAACACTGAAGCTTTCTTT.

The V and J genes are TRBV7-2 and TRBJ1-5; D ambiguous. The CDR3 is made up of 13 amino acids. Germline lookup yields CDR1 SGHTA and CDR2 FQGNSA. V was shortened by 2 bases and J by 3 bases, with 5 bases between the two germline ends. CDR3 residues: CASSLRANQPQHF. DNA of the CDR3: TGTGCCAGCAGCTTAAGGGCCAATCAGCCCCAGCATTTT.

This clone appeared a few times. The chain carries TRBV5-4 and TRBJ1-1; the match to TRBD1 covers 12 bases. This CDR3 region has 17 residues. The ends lost 6 bases at V and 2 bases at J; junction bases unmatched: 11. CDR1 is SGHNT and CDR2 is YYREEE in the germline V gene (reference sequence). The CDR3 DNA reads TGTGCCAGCACCTGGACCTTGGGACAGGGGGCAAACACTGAAGCTTTCTTT. This codes for CASTWTLGQGANTEAFF.

A few counts support this clone. J is TRBJ1-6 and V is TRBV7-9; D call uncertain. The CDR3 totals 14 residues. Trimming took 1 base from V and 9 from J, leaving 10 bases between them. The germline V gene has CDR1 SEHNR and CDR2 FQNEAQ (reference sequence). CDR3 sequence: CASSLEQPTSPLHF. CDR3 DNA sequence: TGTGCCAGCAGCTTAGAACAGCCAACTTCACCCCTCCACTTT.

The rearrangement links TRBV5-4 to TRBJ1-6; no reliable D call. The CDR3 loop spans 14 amino acids. V lost 4 bases and J 5 bases, leaving 10 bases between the germline ends. The germline V gene encodes CDR1 SGHNT and CDR2 YYREEE (reference sequence). Here the CDR3 reads CASSLHVDNSPLHF. In nucleotides, the CDR3 is TGTGCCAGCAGCCTGCACGTGGATAATTCACCCCTCCACTTT.

The chain uses TRBV6-5 and TRBJ2-7; D not resolved. Germline assignment: CDR1 MNHEY and CDR2 SVGAGI. Between the trimmed V and J ends, which lost 8 bases and 1 base, there was a span of 15 bases. The CDR3 has 14 residues. The CDR3 DNA reads TGTGCCAGCTCCCCTTTAGGGCGATCCTACGAGCAGTACTTC. This sequence encodes CASSPLGRSYEQYF.

V usage is TRBV6-1 and J usage is TRBJ2-5, with TRBD2 matching 10 bases. V dropped 10 bases and J dropped 3; count of bases not matched to a gene: 8. The germline CDR1 and CDR2 sequences are MNHNS and SASEGT. CDR3 size: 14 residues. The CDR3 here is CATSGLASEETQYF. CDR3 sequence (DNA): TGTGCCACCTCGGGACTAGCGTCGGAAGAGACCCAGTACTTC.

The rearrangement links TRBV7-6 to TRBJ1-6; D perhaps matches TRBD1 (5 bases). V shed 1 base and J shed 10 bases, with 14 bases lying between them. CDR3 size: 15 residues. Germline V CDR1 and CDR2: SGHVS, FNYEAQ. CDR3 coding DNA: TGTGCCAGCAGCTTAGGTTCGGGGGTATGGTCACCCCTCCACTTT. Its translation: CASSLGSGVWSPLHF. Full variable domain (remainder filled in from reference TRBV7-6 and TRBJ1-6): GAGVSQSPRYKVTKRGQDVALRCDPISGHVSLYWYRQALGQGPEFLTYFNYEAQQDKSGLPNDRFSAERPEGSISTLTIQRTEQRDSAMYRCASSLGSGVWSPLHFGNGTRLTVT.

The chain joins TRBV4-3 to TRBJ1-1; maybe TRBD1 (6 bases). The CDR3 is 17 residues long. Between the trimmed V and J ends, which lost 2 bases and 6 bases, there was a span of 22 bases. Per germline, CDR1 LGHNA and CDR2 YSLEER. The CDR3 spells CASSQIKGGTGYAEAFF. The CDR3 nucleotides are TGCGCCAGCAGCCAAATTAAAGGGGGGACTGGTTACGCTGAAGCTTTCTTT.